This T cell receptor (beta chain) came from a study of blood T cells in healthy people across ages. A sample-barcoded 5' primer and a J-beta primer mix were used in a second PCR of roughly 6 to 11 cycles. TCRdb called the 5' RACE reads again in MiXCR, with one record for every CDR3 protein. The table has about 970,000 distinct CDR3 sequences, 51% seen once. Each donor supplied 8 to 10 milliliters of peripheral blood. The CDR3 consists of 14 residues. Germline V gene sequence: CDR1 MNHEY, CDR2 SVGAGI. Between the trimmed V and J ends, which lost 7 bases and 6 bases, there was a span of 19 bases. The receptor's source is a woman aged 55-69 years in good health. The rearrangement links TRBV6-5 to TRBJ2-7, with D tentatively TRBD2 (7 bases). The sample comprised blood. The CDR3: CASNALAEGGEQYF. The DNA of the CDR3 is TGTGCCAGCAACGCCCTAGCGGAAGGGGGCGAGCAGTACTTC.